The T cell receptor (beta chain) under discussion was sequenced for a study of shared clonotypes between healthy human individuals. Repertoires were generated with immunoSEQ multiplex PCR, while TCRdb's copy carries only in-frame clones and drops some. The data contain 600,000 or so clones, approximately 95% of them singletons. The naive CD8 subset, CD45RO-negative cells positively selected for CCR7, excluded terminally differentiated effector memory CD45RA+ cells. Each of the donors was a healthy adult who was HIV-negative and had not had a recent acute infection or vaccination. This CDR3 has 15 amino acids. V dropped 2 bases and J dropped 4 bases, with 15 bases sitting between them. CDR1 is MNHNY, CDR2 SVGAGI, per germline (reference sequence).

V and J are TRBV6-6 and TRBJ2-7; perhaps TRBD2 as D (5 bases). The sample consisted of naive CD8+ T cells sorted from blood. The receptor comes from a woman aged 25 to 45 in good health. CDR3 in amino acids: CASSYGSAQPYEQYF. Written as DNA, the CDR3 is TGTGCCAGCAGTTACGGGAGTGCACAGCCTTACGAGCAGTACTTC.